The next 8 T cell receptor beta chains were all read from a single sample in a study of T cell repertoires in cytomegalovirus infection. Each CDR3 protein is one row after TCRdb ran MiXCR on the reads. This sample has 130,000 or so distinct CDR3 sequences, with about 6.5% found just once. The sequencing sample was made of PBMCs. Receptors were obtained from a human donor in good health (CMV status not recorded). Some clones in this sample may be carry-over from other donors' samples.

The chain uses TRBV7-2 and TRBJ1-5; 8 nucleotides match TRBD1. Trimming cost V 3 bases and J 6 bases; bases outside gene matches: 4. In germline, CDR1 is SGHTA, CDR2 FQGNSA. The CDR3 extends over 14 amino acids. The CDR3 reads CASSFQGAGQPQHF. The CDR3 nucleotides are TGTGCCAGCAGCTTCCAGGGGGCAGGTCAGCCCCAGCATTTT.

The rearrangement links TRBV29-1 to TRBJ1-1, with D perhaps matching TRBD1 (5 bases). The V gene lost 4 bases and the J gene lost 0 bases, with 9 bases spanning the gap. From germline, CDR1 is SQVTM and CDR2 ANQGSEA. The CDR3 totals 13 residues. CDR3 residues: CSVARELNTEAFF. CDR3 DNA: TGCAGCGTTGCCAGGGAACTGAACACTGAAGCTTTCTTT.

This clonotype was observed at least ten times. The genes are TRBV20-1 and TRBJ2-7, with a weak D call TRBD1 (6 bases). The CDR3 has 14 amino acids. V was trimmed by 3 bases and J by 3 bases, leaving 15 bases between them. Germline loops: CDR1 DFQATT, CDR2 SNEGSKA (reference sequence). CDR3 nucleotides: TGCAGTGCTAGGGGAGACAGGAGGAACTACGAGCAGTACTTC. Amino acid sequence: CSARGDRRNYEQYF.

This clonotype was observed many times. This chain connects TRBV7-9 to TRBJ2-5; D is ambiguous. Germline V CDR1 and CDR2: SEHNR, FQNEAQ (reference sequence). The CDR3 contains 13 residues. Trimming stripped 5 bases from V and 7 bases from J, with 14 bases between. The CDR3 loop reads CASSRSQSGTQYF. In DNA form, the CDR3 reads TGTGCCAGCAGCAGGAGCCAGTCCGGGACCCAGTACTTC.

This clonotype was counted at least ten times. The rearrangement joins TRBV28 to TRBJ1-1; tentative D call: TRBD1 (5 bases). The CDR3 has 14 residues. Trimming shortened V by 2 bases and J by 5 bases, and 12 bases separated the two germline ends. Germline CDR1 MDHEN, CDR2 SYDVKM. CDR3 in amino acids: CASSLLQGATEAFF. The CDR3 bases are TGTGCCAGCAGTTTACTCCAGGGTGCTACTGAAGCTTTCTTT.

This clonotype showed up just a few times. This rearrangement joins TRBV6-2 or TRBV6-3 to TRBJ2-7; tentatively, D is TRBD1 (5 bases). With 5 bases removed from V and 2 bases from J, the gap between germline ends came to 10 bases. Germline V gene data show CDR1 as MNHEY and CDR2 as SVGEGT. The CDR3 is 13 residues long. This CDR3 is CASSDSVPYEQYF. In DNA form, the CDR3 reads TGTGCCAGCAGTGACAGCGTCCCCTACGAGCAGTACTTC.

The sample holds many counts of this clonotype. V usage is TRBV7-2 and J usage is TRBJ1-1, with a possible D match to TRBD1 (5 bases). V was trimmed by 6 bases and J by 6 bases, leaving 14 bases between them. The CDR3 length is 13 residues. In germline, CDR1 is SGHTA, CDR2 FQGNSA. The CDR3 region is CASSSSPGAEAFF. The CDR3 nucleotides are TGTGCCAGCAGTTCATCCCCGGGGGCTGAAGCTTTCTTT.

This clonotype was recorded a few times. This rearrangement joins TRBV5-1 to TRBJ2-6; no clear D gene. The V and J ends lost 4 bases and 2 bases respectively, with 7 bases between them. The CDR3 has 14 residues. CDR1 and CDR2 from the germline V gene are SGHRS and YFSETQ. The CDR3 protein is CASSPRTGANVLTF. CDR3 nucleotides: TGCGCCAGCAGCCCCCGGACTGGGGCCAACGTCCTGACTTTC.